The next 28 T cell receptor beta chains were all read from a single sample in a study of T cells after yellow fever vaccination. TCRdb used MiXCR to reprocess the 5' RACE reads, holding one entry per CDR3 protein. The sample lists about 400,000 distinct CDR3 sequences, under 7.5% seen once, with over 14% in the top ten. The sample consisted of PBMCs, taken 5 days after the yellow fever booster vaccination. Every receptor here comes from a man aged 30 to 45 who received the YFV17D yellow fever vaccine.

The chain combines TRBV6-5 with TRBJ2-6, with 8 nucleotides matching TRBD1. The CDR3 covers 17 residues. Trimming cost V 2 bases and J 2 bases; bases outside gene matches: 5. CDR1 is MNHEY, CDR2 SVGAGI, per germline. The CDR3 coding sequence is TGTGCCAGCAGTTACGGACAGGGTTTTACTGGGGCCAACGTCCTGACTTTC. Protein sequence: CASSYGQGFTGANVLTF.

This clonotype was seen a few times. This chain connects TRBV27 to TRBJ2-3; maybe TRBD1 (5 bases). This CDR3 is 15 amino acids long. V gave up 7 bases and J gave up 3 bases, with 17 bases separating them. CDR1 is MNHEY, CDR2 SMNVEV, per germline (reference sequence). The CDR3 here is CASMIRGTRTDTQYF. CDR3 coding DNA: TGTGCCAGCATGATTAGGGGCACCAGGACAGATACGCAGTATTTT.

This clonotype was counted at least ten times. The CDR3 DNA reads TGTGCCAGCAGCTTGAGGAGCGGGATCCAAGAGACCCAGTACTTC. Translating gives CASSLRSGIQETQYF. The chain employs TRBV5-4 and TRBJ2-5; 7 nucleotides align to TRBD2. J was trimmed by 1 base and V by 1 base; bases with no gene match: 4. Germline V CDR1 and CDR2: SGHNT, YYREEE (reference sequence). This CDR3 spans 15 amino acids.

The table lists this clonotype with many counts. The chain joins TRBV29-1 to TRBJ2-5; either TRBD1 or TRBD2 may supply D (5 bases each). Deletions cut 5 bases from V and 4 bases from J, with 14 bases between. This CDR3 comprises 13 residues. Germline V gene data show CDR1 as SQVTM and CDR2 as ANQGSEA. The CDR3 DNA is TGCAGCGTTCAGGTGGGACCGAGAGAGACCCAGTACTTC. Translating it yields CSVQVGPRETQYF.

The rearrangement joins TRBV5-1 to TRBJ2-3; 9 nucleotides agree with TRBD1. The germline V gene encodes CDR1 SGHRS and CDR2 YFSETQ. CDR3 length equals 15 residues. The V segment lost 0 bases and the J segment 2 bases; nucleotides outside the gene matches: 1. CDR3 region: CASSLGDRDTDTQYF. CDR3 in DNA: TGCGCCAGCAGCTTGGGGGACAGGGACACAGATACGCAGTATTTT.

At least ten counts were recorded for this clonotype. This chain links TRBV28 with TRBJ2-3; the D gene could be TRBD1 or TRBD2 (5 bases each). Germline V gene lookup returns CDR1 MDHEN and CDR2 SYDVKM. This CDR3 region has 13 residues. V lost 8 bases and J lost 7, with 16 bases in between. CDR3 sequence reads: CASGREYSNTQYF. CDR3 nucleotides: TGTGCCAGCGGCAGGGAGTATTCGAATACGCAGTATTTT. The full variable domain, with the rest looked up from reference TRBV28 and TRBJ2-3, is DVKVTQSSRYLVKRTGEKVFLECVQDMDHENMFWYRQDPGLGLRLIYFSYDVKMKEKGDIPEGYSVSREKKERFSLILESASTNQTSMYLCASGREYSNTQYFGPGTRLTVL.

The table lists this clonotype with many counts. V gene TRBV14 combines with J gene TRBJ2-5; TRBD1 aligns across 8 bases. Losses at the gene ends were 4 bases for V and 5 bases for J; bases not matched to a gene: 6. Germline V gives CDR1 SGHDN, CDR2 FVKESK. CDR3 length: 14 amino acids. The CDR3 sequence is CASSPGQGRETQYF. The DNA of the CDR3 is TGTGCCAGCAGCCCCGGACAGGGTAGGGAGACCCAGTACTTC. Drawing the rest from reference TRBV14 and TRBJ2-5, the complete variable domain is EAGVTQFPSHSVIEKGQTVTLRCDPISGHDNLYWYRRVMGKEIKFLLHFVKESKQDESGMPNNRFLAERTGGTYSTLKVQPAELEDSGVYFCASSPGQGRETQYFGPGTRLLVL.

V gene TRBV7-2 combines with J gene TRBJ2-3; no clear D gene. V lost 0 bases, J lost 4 bases, and 14 bases lay in between. This CDR3 comprises 16 residues. Germline CDR1 and CDR2: SGHTA and FQGNSA. CDR3 DNA sequence: TGTGCCAGCAGCTTAGCGTGGCGACTGGAATCAGATACGCAGTATTTT. It yields the protein CASSLAWRLESDTQYF.

The sample holds many counts of this clonotype. The V gene is TRBV20-1, the J gene TRBJ2-2; D perhaps matches TRBD2 (6 bases). This CDR3 has 15 amino acids. V dropped 1 base and J dropped 6 bases, with 15 bases sitting between them. Germline V gene sequence: CDR1 DFQATT, CDR2 SNEGSKA (reference sequence). In DNA, the CDR3 is TGCAGTGCTAGAGTGGAGGGGCGAGGATCCGGGGAGCTGTTTTTT. It is translated as CSARVEGRGSGELFF.

Only a few counts were recorded for this clonotype. The chain has TRBV11-2 and TRBJ2-2, with 10 bases fitting TRBD2. The germline CDR1 and CDR2 sequences are SGHAT and FQNNGV. V was pared by 4 bases and J by 3 bases, with 11 bases of the junction left unmatched. This CDR3 is 18 amino acids long. The CDR3 region has the DNA TGTGCCAGCAGCTCCCGGGCTAGCGGGAGTTACGACACCGGGGAGCTGTTTTTT. Its protein is CASSSRASGSYDTGELFF.

The rearrangement links TRBV5-1 to TRBJ1-5; 8 bases match TRBD1. The CDR3 runs to 15 residues. Germline lookup yields CDR1 SGHRS and CDR2 YFSETQ. Trimming removed 4 bases from V and 5 bases from J; junction bases left unmatched: 8. The CDR3 nucleotides read TGCGCCAGCAGCCCTGGACAGGGAAAACATCAGCCCCAGCATTTT. Residues: CASSPGQGKHQPQHF.

This clonotype was counted only a few times. The V call is TRBV7-9, the J call TRBJ2-4; 8 positions agree with TRBD1. The CDR3 contains 20 residues. Germline CDR1 and CDR2: SEHNR and FQNEAQ (reference sequence). V lost 1 base and J lost 1; bases outside the gene matches: 15. The CDR3: CASSLVSGTGPHSAKNIQYF. DNA of the CDR3: TGTGCCAGCAGCTTAGTGTCGGGGACAGGCCCTCACTCGGCCAAAAACATTCAGTACTTC.

This clonotype was counted many times. The chain employs TRBV5-1 and TRBJ2-3; D uncertain. CDR1 is SGHRS, CDR2 YFSETQ, per germline. V was shortened by 1 base and J by 2 bases, with 11 bases between the two germline ends. The CDR3 length is 15 residues. CDR3 DNA sequence: TGCGCCAGCAGCTTGCCCAGCGCGGTCACAGATACGCAGTATTTT. As protein: CASSLPSAVTDTQYF.

There are many counts of this clonotype. V is TRBV7-7 and J is TRBJ1-1, with D unresolved. Per germline, CDR1 SSHAT and CDR2 FNYEAQ (reference sequence). Trimming took 5 bases from V and 5 from J, leaving 12 bases between them. The CDR3 has 13 residues. CDR3: CASSPPGSTEAFF. DNA for the CDR3: TGTGCCAGCAGCCCCCCCGGGTCGACTGAAGCTTTCTTT.

V gene TRBV30 combines with J gene TRBJ2-7, with D perhaps TRBD2 (5 bases). The CDR3 sequence is 12 residues long. V was cut by 2 bases and J by 9 bases, with 14 bases left in between. Germline V gene data show CDR1 as GTSNPN and CDR2 as SVGIG (reference sequence). The CDR3 DNA reads TGTGCCTGGAGTCGAACTAGGAAAGGGCAGTACTTC. Its protein is CAWSRTRKGQYF.

Only a few counts were recorded for this clonotype. The gene calls are TRBV20-1 and TRBJ1-5; no clear D gene. Germline V gene lookup returns CDR1 DFQATT and CDR2 SNEGSKA (reference sequence). There are 13 residues in the CDR3. Between the trimmed V and J ends, which lost 3 bases and 3 bases, there was a span of 9 bases. CDR3: CSASAQYNQPQHF. Written as DNA, the CDR3 is TGCAGTGCTAGCGCTCAGTACAATCAGCCCCAGCATTTT.

This clonotype appeared a few times. This rearrangement joins TRBV5-6 to TRBJ1-5; D is undetermined. The CDR3 runs 15 residues. Germline CDR1 is SGHDT and CDR2 is YYEEEE. Trimming took 2 bases from V and 0 from J, leaving 9 bases between them. CDR3 DNA: TGTGCCAGCAGCTTTTACGAATATAGCAATCAGCCCCAGCATTTT. This codes for CASSFYEYSNQPQHF. Drawing the rest from reference TRBV5-6 and TRBJ1-5, the complete variable domain is DAGVTQSPTHLIKTRGQQVTLRCSPKSGHDTVSWYQQALGQGPQFIFQYYEEEERQRGNFPDRFSGHQFPNYSSELNVNALLLGDSALYLCASSFYEYSNQPQHFGDGTRLSIL.

This rearrangement joins TRBV25-1 to TRBJ2-4; D possibly matches TRBD1 or TRBD2 (5 bases each). V lost 6 bases and J 8 bases, leaving 11 bases between the germline ends. This CDR3 has 12 residues. Germline CDR1 reads MGHDK; CDR2 reads SYGVNS. The CDR3 spells CASRGLGDIQYF. DNA for the CDR3: TGTGCCAGCAGGGGGCTGGGGGACATTCAGTACTTC.

This clonotype was picked up many times. J is TRBJ2-3 and V is TRBV20-1, with D uncertain. This CDR3 region has 14 residues. The V gene's germline CDR1 is DFQATT and CDR2 SNEGSKA (reference sequence). CDR3 in DNA: TGCAGCGCCATGGGTTGGGCGAGCACAGATACGCAGTATTTT. The encoded protein is CSAMGWASTDTQYF.

The chain combines TRBV12-3 or TRBV12-4 with TRBJ1-2; TRBD1 aligns across 8 bases. The V gene end was trimmed by 5 bases and the J gene end by 3 bases; junction bases not matched to a gene: 5. The CDR3 has 14 residues. The CDR3 sequence: CASSPRQGYYGYTF. Here the CDR3 DNA reads TGTGCCAGCAGTCCAAGACAGGGGTACTATGGCTACACCTTC.

This clonotype was counted at least ten times. The chain links TRBV28 to TRBJ2-7; D might be TRBD2 (6 bases). The V gene lost 2 bases and the J gene lost 1 base, with 18 bases spanning the gap. CDR1 and CDR2 from the germline V gene are MDHEN and SYDVKM. This CDR3 region has 17 residues. The CDR3 nucleotides are TGTGCCAGCAGTTTACTCTCAAGCGGGCGGTTTTCCTACGAGCAGTACTTC. It specifies CASSLLSSGRFSYEQYF.

The chain is built from TRBV18 and TRBJ2-5, with D maybe TRBD2 (5 bases). CDR1 and CDR2 from the germline V gene are KGHSH and LQKENI. The CDR3 has 15 residues. Trimming removed 2 bases at V and 2 bases at J, with 12 bases between. CDR3 in DNA: TGTGCCAGCTCACCAATCAGCGGAGCACAAGAGACCCAGTACTTC. Translated, it gives CASSPISGAQETQYF.

This clonotype was found many times. The chain uses TRBV6-5 and TRBJ2-5, with TRBD1 as a possible D gene (6 bases). V gave up 0 bases and J gave up 5 bases, with 10 bases separating them. The CDR3 extends over 14 amino acids. Germline V CDR1 and CDR2: MNHEY, SVGAGI. CDR3 bases: TGTGCCAGCAGTTACTCGGGGGCGGAGGAGACCCAGTACTTC. The encoded protein is CASSYSGAEETQYF.

This clonotype was observed a handful of times. The chain has TRBV10-2 and TRBJ2-1; TRBD2 agrees at 7 bases. V gave up 7 bases and J gave up 3 bases; unmatched junction bases: 9. This CDR3 region has 15 residues. Looked up from germline, CDR1 is WSHSY and CDR2 is SAAADI. The CDR3 loop reads CASKRGSGVYNEQFF. CDR3 coding DNA: TGCGCCAGCAAACGGGGGAGCGGGGTCTACAATGAGCAGTTCTTC.

In this sample, this clonotype turned up a few times. The chain carries TRBV7-2 and TRBJ1-4, with D maybe TRBD1 (6 bases). The length of the CDR3 is 15 residues. The germline V gene has CDR1 SGHTA and CDR2 FQGNSA. The V gene lost 4 bases and the J gene lost 3 bases, with 12 bases spanning the gap. CDR3: CASSSTGISNEKLFF. DNA of the CDR3: TGTGCCAGCAGCTCTACAGGGATCTCTAATGAAAAACTGTTTTTT.

This clonotype came up a few times. V is TRBV6-5 and J is TRBJ1-4; D is uncertain. Trimming cost V 6 bases and J 4 bases, with 12 bases left between them. Germline lookup yields CDR1 MNHEY and CDR2 SVGAGI. The CDR3 is 14 residues long. The CDR3 bases are TGTGCCAGCAGCCTCCCTGGGATTAATGAAAAACTGTTTTTT. This encodes CASSLPGINEKLFF.

The chain has TRBV24-1 and TRBJ2-1; 8 positions agree with TRBD2. The V gene's germline CDR1 is KGHDR and CDR2 SFDVKD. After removal of 3 bases from V and 7 bases from J, the junction contained 4 bases not matched to a gene. The CDR3 covers 14 residues. The CDR3 coding sequence is TGTGCCACCAGTGATCCGGGACTAGGGAATGAGCAGTTCTTC. Amino acids: CATSDPGLGNEQFF.

This clonotype was seen a few times. This chain links TRBV4-3 with TRBJ2-3; TRBD2 agrees at 7 bases. The V and J ends lost 0 bases and 6 bases, in that order; junction bases with no gene match: 6. The germline V gene has CDR1 LGHNA and CDR2 YSLEER. The CDR3 consists of 15 residues. CDR3 DNA: TGCGCCAGCAGCCAAGAGTGGGCGGGAGCGGATACGCAGTATTTT. Translated, it gives CASSQEWAGADTQYF.